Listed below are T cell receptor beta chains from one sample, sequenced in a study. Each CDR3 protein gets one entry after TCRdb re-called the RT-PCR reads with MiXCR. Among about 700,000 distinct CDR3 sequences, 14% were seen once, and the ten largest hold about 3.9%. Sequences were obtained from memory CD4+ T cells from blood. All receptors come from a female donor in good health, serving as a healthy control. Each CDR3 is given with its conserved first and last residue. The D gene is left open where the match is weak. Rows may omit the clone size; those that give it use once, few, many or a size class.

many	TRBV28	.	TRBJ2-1	TGTGCCAGCAAGGGGGGTTCCTACAATGAGCAGTTCTTC	CASKGGSYNEQFF
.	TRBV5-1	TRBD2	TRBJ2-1	TGCGCCAGCATGGGGACTAGCGGGACCTACAATGAGCAGTTCTTC	CASMGTSGTYNEQFF
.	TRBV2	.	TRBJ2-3	TGTGCCAGCAGTCTGATGATATCCACAGATACGCAGTATTTT	CASSLMISTDTQYF
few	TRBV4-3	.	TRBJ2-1	TGCGCCAGCAGTCAAGAAGGGAGGTTAAATGAGCAGTTCTTC	CASSQEGRLNEQFF
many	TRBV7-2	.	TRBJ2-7	TGTGCCAGCAGCTTAAACGCCTACGAGCAGTACTTC	CASSLNAYEQYF
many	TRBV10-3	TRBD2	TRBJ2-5	TGTGCCATCAGTGGGCCTGGGGCTAGCGGGAAAGAGACCCAGTACTTC	CAISGPGASGKETQYF
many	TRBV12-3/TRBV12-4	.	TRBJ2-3	TGTGCCAGCAGTTACTACACAGATACGCAGTATTTT	CASSYYTDTQYF
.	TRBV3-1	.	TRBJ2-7	TGTGCCAGCGGGACCCAACCTGATACGGAGCAGTACTTC	CASGTQPDTEQYF
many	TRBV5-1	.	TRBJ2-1	TGCGCCACCCAACTAGCCCCCCTGAATGAGCAGTTCTTC	CATQLAPLNEQFF
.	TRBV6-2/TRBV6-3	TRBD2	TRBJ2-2	TGTGCCAGCAGTAGCCAGCGGGAGTTCACCGGGGAGCTGTTTTTT	CASSSQREFTGELFF
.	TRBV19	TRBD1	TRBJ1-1	TGTGCCAGTAGCACCAGGGGGGGGAGCGACACTGAAGCTTTCTTT	CASSTRGGSDTEAFF
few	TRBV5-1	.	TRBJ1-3	TGCGCCAGCAGCTTGGCCGGGCAAGCGGCGCGATATTTT	CASSLAGQAARYF
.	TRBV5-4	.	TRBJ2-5	TGTGCCAGCAGCTCGGACTGGCGGGAGACCCAGTACTTC	CASSSDWRETQYF
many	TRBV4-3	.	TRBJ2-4	TGCGCCAACCCAGGCGGCAGGGAGGTTTTAGGGGTAAACATTCAGTACTTC	CANPGGREVLGVNIQYF
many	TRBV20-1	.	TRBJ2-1	TGCAGTGCTAGCTCATGGGCCTCAAACAATGAGCAGTTCTTC	CSASSWASNNEQFF
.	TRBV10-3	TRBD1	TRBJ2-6	TGTGCCATCAGGAGCGGACAGGGGGTAGCTGCCGGGCTCTCTGGGGCCAACGTCCTGACTTTC	CAIRSGQGVAAGLSGANVLTF
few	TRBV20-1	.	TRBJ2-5	TGCAGTGCTATGGACGGCCAAGAGACCCAGTACTTC	CSAMDGQETQYF
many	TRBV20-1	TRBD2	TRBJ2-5	TGCAGTGCCATTGGACTAGCGGGAGGAGAGACCCAGTACTTC	CSAIGLAGGETQYF